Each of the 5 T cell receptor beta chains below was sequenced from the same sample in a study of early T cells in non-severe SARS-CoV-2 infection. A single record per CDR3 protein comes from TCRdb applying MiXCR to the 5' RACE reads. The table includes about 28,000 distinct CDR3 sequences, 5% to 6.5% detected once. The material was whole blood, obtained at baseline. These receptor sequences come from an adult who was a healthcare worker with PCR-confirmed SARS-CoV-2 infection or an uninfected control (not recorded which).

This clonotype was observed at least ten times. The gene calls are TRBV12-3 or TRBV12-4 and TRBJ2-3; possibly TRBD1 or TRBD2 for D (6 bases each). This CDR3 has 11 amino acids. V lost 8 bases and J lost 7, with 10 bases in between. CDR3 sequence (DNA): TGTGCCAGCGGGGGGCCTAATACGCAGTATTTT. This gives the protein CASGGPNTQYF.

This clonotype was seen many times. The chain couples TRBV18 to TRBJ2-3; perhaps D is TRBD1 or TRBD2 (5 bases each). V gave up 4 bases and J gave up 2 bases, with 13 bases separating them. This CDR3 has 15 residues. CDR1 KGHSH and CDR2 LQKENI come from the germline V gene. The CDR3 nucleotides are TGTGCCAGCTCACGCCCGGGACCCCTCACAGATACGCAGTATTTT. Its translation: CASSRPGPLTDTQYF.

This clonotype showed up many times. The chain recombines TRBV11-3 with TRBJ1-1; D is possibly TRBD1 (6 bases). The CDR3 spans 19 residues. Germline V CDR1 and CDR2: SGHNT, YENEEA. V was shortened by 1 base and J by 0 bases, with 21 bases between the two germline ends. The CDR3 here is CASSLGLTGSPIMNTEAFF. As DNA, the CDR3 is TGTGCCAGCAGCTTAGGCCTCACAGGGTCCCCTATCATGAACACTGAAGCTTTCTTT.

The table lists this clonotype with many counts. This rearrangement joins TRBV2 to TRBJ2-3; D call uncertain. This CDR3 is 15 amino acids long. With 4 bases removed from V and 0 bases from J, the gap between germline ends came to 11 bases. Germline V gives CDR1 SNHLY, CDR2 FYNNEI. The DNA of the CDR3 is TGTGCCAGCAGTGTATTGCCGCCTAGCACAGATACGCAGTATTTT. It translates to CASSVLPPSTDTQYF. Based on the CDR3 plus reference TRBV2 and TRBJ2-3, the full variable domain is EPEVTQTPSHQVTQMGQEVILRCVPISNHLYFYWYRQILGQKVEFLVSFYNNEISEKSEIFDDQFSVERPDGSNFTLKIRSTKLEDSAMYFCASSVLPPSTDTQYFGPGTRLTVL.

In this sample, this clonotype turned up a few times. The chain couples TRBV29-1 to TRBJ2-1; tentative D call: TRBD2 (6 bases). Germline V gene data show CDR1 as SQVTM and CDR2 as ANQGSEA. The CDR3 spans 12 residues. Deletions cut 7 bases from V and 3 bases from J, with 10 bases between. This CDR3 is CSASAHYNEQFF. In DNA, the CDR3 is TGCAGCGCTAGCGCTCACTACAATGAGCAGTTCTTC.